The source of this T cell receptor beta chain is a study of T cell responses to AZD1222 COVID-19 vaccine. Study outcomes and limitations: Nearly half of spike-specific TCRs reportedly go after variant regions that carry no mutations. Clonal diversity was possibly underestimated, and the donors were mostly white British, with more females. A rise in Spike-specific TCR breadth and depth followed two AZD1222 doses. Researchers took repertoire samples only after the peak T cell response had come.

Data came from immunoSEQ multiplex PCR; TCRdb stores just in-frame clones and leaves some out. The repertoire holds roughly 120,000 clones, with 89% as singletons. V gave up 3 bases and J gave up 6 bases, with 15 bases separating them. Germline assignment: CDR1 MNHEY and CDR2 SMNVEV (reference sequence). The CDR3 totals 15 residues. In the case of this clone: What it binds is unknown.

The sequence came from an adult in good health. Specimen: peripheral blood, collected on day 0 of AZD1222 vaccination. This rearrangement joins TRBV27 to TRBJ1-5; maybe TRBD1 (6 bases). The CDR3 DNA sequence: TGTGCCAGCAGTTTCCGGGACAATGGGGGTCAGCCCCAGCATTTT. Protein: CASSFRDNGGQPQHF.